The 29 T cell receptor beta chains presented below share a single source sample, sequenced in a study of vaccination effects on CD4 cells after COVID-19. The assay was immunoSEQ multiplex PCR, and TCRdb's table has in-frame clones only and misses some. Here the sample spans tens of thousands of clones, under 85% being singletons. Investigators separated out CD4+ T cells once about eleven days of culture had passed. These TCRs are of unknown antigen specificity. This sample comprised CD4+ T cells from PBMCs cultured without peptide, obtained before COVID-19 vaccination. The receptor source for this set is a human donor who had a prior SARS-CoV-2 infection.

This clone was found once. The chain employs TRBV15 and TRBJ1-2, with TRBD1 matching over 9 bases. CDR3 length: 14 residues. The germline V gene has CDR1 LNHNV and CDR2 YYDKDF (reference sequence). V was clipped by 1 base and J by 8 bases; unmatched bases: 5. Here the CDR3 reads CATSRVYRGQGYTF. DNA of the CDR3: TGTGCCACCAGCAGAGTATACAGGGGGCAAGGCTACACCTTC.

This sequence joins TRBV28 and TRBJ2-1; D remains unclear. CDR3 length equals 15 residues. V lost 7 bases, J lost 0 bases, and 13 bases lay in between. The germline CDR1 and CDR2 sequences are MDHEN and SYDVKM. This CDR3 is CASMEPPSSYNEQFF. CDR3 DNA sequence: TGTGCCAGCATGGAGCCCCCGAGCTCCTACAATGAGCAGTTCTTC.

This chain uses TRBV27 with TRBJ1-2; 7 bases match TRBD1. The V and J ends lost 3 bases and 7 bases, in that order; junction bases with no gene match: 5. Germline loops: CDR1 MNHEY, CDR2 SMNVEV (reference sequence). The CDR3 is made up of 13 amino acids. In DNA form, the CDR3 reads TGTGCCAGCAGTTTCTACGCAGGGGGTGGCTACACCTTC. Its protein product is CASSFYAGGGYTF.

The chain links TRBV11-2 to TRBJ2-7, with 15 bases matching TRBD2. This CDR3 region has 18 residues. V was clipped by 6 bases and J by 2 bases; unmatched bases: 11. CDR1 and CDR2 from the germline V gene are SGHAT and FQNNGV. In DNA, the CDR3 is TGTGCCAGCAGTCCTCCGGGACTAGCGGGGGGTGATACCTACGAGCAGTACTTC. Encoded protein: CASSPPGLAGGDTYEQYF.

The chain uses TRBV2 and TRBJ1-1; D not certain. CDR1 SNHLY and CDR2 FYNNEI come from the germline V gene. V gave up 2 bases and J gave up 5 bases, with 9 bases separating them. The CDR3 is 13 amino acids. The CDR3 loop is CASSEISYTEAFF. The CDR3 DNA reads TGTGCCAGCAGTGAAATCAGCTATACTGAAGCTTTCTTT.

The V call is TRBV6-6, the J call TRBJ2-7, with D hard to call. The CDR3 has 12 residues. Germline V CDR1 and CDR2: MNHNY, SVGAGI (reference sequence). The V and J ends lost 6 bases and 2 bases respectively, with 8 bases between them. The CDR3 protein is CASRQAAYEQYF. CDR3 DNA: TGTGCCAGCAGGCAAGCTGCCTACGAGCAGTACTTC.

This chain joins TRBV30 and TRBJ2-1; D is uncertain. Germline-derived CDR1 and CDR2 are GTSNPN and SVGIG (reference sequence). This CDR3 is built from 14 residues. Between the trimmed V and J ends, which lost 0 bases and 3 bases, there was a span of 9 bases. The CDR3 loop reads CAWSVSYIYNEQFF. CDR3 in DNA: TGTGCCTGGAGTGTATCTTACATCTACAATGAGCAGTTCTTC.

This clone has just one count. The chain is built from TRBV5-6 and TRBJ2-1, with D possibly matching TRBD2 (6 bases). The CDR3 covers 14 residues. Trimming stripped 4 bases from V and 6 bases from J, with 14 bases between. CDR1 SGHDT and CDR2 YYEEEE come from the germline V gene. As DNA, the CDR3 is TGTGCCAGCAGCGGGGCGACTAGTCCCAATGAGCAGTTCTTC. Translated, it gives CASSGATSPNEQFF.

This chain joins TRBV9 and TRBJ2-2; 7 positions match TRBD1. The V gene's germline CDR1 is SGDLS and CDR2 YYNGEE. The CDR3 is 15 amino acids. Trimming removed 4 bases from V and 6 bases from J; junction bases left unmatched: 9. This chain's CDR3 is CASSTGQAWSGELFF. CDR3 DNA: TGTGCCAGCAGCACCGGACAGGCTTGGTCCGGGGAGCTGTTTTTT.

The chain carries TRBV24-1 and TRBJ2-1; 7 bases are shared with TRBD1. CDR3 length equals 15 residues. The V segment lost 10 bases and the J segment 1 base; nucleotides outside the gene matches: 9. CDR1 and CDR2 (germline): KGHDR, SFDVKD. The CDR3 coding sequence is TGTGCCACTCGAGGACAGGCCGATTCCTACAATGAGCAGTTCTTC. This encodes CATRGQADSYNEQFF.

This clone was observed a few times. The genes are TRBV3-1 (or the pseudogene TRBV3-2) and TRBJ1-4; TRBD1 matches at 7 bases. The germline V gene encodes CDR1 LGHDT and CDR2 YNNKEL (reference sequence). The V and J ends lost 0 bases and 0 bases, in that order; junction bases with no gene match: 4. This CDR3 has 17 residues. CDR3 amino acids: CASSQDWQGATNEKLFF. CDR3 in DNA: TGTGCCAGCAGCCAAGATTGGCAGGGGGCAACTAATGAAAAACTGTTTTTT.

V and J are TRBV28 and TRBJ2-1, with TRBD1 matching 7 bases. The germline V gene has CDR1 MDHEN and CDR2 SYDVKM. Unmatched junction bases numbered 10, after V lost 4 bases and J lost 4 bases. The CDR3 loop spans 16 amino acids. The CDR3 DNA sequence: TGTGCCAGCAGTTCCGTATTCTCACAGGGGTACAATGAGCAGTTCTTC. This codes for CASSSVFSQGYNEQFF. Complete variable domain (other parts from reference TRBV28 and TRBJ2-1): DVKVTQSSRYLVKRTGEKVFLECVQDMDHENMFWYRQDPGLGLRLIYFSYDVKMKEKGDIPEGYSVSREKKERFSLILESASTNQTSMYLCASSSVFSQGYNEQFFGPGTRLTVL.

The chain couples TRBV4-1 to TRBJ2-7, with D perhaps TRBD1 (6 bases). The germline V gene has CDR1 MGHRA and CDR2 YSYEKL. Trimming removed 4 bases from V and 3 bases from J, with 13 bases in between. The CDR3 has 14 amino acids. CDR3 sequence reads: CASSRGTTGYEQYF. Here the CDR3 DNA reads TGCGCCAGCAGCCGAGGGACAACCGGCTACGAGCAGTACTTC.

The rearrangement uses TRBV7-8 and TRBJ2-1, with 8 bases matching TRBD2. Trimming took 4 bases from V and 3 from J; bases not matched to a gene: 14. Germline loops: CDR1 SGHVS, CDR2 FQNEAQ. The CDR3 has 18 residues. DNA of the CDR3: TGTGCCAGCAGCTCCCGTTCCCCTCGGGGGGGCATCTACAATGAGCAGTTCTTC. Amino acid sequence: CASSSRSPRGGIYNEQFF. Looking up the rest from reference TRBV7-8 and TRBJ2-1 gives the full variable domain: GAGVSQSPRYKVAKRGQDVALRCDPISGHVSLFWYQQALGQGPEFLTYFQNEAQLDKSGLPSDRFFAERPEGSVSTLKIQRTQQEDSAVYLCASSSRSPRGGIYNEQFFGPGTRLTVL.

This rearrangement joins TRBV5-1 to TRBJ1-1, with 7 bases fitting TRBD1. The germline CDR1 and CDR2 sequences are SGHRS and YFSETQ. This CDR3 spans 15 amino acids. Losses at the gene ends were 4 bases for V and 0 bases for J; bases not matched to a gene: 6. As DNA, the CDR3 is TGCGCCAGCAGCCCTGACGGGACAGTGAACACTGAAGCTTTCTTT. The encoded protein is CASSPDGTVNTEAFF.

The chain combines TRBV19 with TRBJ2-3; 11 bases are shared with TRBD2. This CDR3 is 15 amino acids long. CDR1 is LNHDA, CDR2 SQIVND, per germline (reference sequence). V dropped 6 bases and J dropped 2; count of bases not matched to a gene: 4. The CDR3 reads CASSPGLADTDTQYF. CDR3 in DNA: TGTGCCAGTAGCCCGGGACTAGCGGACACAGATACGCAGTATTTT.

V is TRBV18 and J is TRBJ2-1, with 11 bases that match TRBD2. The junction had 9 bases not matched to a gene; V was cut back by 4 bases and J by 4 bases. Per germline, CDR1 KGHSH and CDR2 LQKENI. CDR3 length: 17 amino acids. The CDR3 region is CASSQGPLAGGYNEQFF. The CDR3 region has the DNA TGTGCCAGCTCACAGGGCCCCCTAGCGGGAGGATACAATGAGCAGTTCTTC.

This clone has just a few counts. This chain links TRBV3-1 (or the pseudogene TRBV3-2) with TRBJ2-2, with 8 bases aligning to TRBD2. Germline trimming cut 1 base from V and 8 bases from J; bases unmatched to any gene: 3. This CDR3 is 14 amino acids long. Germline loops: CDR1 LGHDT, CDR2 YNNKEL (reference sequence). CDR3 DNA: TGTGCCAGCAGCCAAGGAGCGGGGGTTGGGGAGCTGTTTTTT. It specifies CASSQGAGVGELFF.

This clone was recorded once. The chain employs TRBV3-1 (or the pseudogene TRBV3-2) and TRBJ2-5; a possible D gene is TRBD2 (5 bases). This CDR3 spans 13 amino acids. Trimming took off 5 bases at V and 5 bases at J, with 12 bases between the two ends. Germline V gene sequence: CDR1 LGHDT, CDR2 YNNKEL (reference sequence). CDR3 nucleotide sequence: TGTGCCAGCAGCTATACTAGTACTGAGACCCAGTACTTC. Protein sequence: CASSYTSTETQYF.

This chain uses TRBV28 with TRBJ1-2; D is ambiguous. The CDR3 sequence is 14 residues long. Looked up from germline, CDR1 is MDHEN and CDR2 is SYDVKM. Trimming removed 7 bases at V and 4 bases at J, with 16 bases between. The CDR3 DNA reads TGTGCCAGCATTCCGGGGTCATCCAGCTATGGCTACACCTTC. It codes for CASIPGSSSYGYTF.

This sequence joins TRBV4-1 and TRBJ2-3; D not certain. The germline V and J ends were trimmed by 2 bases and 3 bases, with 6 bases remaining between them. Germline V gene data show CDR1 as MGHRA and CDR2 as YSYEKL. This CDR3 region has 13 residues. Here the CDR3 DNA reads TGCGCCAGCAGCCAAACGACTACAGATACGCAGTATTTT. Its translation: CASSQTTTDTQYF.

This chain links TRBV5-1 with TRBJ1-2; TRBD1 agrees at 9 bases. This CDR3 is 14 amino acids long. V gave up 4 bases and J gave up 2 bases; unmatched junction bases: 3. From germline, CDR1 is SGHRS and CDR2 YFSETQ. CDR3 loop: CASSVDRGNYGYTF. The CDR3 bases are TGCGCCAGCAGCGTGGACAGGGGAAACTATGGCTACACCTTC.

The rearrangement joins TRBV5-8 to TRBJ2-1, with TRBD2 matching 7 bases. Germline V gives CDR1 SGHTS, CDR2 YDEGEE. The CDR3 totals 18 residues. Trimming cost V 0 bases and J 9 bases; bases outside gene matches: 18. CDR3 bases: TGTGCCAGCAGCTTGGAGGTACTTCTAGCGGATCCTCAAACTGAGCAGTTCTTC. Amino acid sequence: CASSLEVLLADPQTEQFF.

The CDR3 DNA reads TGTGCCAGCAGCTTAGCACCCTTTCGAGTGGAGCAGTACTTC. Its protein product is CASSLAPFRVEQYF. The chain recombines TRBV11-1 with TRBJ2-7; D not resolved. Looked up from germline, CDR1 is SGHAT and CDR2 is FQDESV (reference sequence). The CDR3 covers 14 residues. V was shortened by 0 bases and J by 7 bases, with 13 bases between the two germline ends.

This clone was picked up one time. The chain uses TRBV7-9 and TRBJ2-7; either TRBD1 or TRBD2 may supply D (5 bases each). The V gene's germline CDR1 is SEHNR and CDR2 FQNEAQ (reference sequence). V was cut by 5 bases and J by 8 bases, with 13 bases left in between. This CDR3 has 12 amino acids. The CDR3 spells CASSAPGLQQYF. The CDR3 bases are TGTGCCAGCAGCGCGCCGGGGCTCCAGCAGTACTTC.

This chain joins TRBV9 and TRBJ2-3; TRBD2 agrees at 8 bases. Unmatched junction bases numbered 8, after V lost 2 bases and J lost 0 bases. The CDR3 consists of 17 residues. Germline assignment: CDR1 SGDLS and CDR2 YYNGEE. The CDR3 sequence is CASSVRSGGSSTDTQYF. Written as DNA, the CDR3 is TGTGCCAGCAGCGTTAGATCGGGGGGGTCTAGCACAGATACGCAGTATTTT.

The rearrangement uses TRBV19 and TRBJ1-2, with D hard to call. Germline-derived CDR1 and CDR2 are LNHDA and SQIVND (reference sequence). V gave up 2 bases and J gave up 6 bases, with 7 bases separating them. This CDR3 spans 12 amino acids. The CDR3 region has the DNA TGTGCCAGTAGTATACGGAGGGATGGCTACACCTTC. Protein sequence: CASSIRRDGYTF.

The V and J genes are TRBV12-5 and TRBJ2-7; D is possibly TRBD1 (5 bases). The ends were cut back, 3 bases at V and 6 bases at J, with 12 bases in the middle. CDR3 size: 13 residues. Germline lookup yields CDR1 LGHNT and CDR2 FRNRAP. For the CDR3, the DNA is TGTGCTAGTGGTTTCCAGGGCGGCGGCGAGCAGTACTTC. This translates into CASGFQGGGEQYF.

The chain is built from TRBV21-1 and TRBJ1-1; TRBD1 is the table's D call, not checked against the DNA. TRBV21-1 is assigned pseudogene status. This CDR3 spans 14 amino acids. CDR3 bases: TGTGCCAGCAGCCGGGGGACAGGGGTACTAATGGCTTTCTTT. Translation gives CASSRGTGVLMAFF.